This T cell receptor beta chain came from a study of T cell responses to AZD1222 COVID-19 vaccine. Whole-study findings and limits: CD4 TCRs associated with vaccination spanned spike, dominating at 160-218 and 743-854. At baseline, seropositivity was found in only six or seven AZD1222 recipients. Only after the peak T cell response were repertoires sampled. Reportedly, nearly half of unique spike TCRs recognized epitopes outside B.1.351/B.1.1.7 mutations.

Per the germline V gene, CDR1 is KGHSH and CDR2 is LQKENI. CDR3 size: 15 residues. Trimming removed 5 bases at V and 4 bases at J, with 17 bases between. This clone was detected once. What it binds is unknown. Using immunoSEQ multiplex PCR, the repertoire was profiled, and TCRdb retains in-frame clones only, with some absent. The sample shows about 120,000 clones, roughly 90% of them seen only once. This chain joins TRBV18 and TRBJ1-2; unclear D gene. The receptor was isolated from an adult who received the MenACWY meningococcal vaccine as a control. The input for sequencing was peripheral blood, taken 28 days after the second dose of the MenACWY control vaccine. CDR3 region: CASSTIVDSSYGYTF. CDR3 nucleotides: TGTGCCAGCTCAACCATAGTGGATTCAAGCTATGGCTACACCTTC.